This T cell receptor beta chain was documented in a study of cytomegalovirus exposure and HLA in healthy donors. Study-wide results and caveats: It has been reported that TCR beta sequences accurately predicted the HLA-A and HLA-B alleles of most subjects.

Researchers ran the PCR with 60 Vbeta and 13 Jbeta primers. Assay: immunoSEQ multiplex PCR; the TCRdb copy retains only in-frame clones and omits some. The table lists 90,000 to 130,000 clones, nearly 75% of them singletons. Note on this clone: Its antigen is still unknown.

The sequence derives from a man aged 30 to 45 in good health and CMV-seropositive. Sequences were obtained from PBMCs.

The CDR3 here is CASSHPGTNNSPLHF. The CDR3 DNA sequence: TGTGCCAGCAGCCATCCCGGGACAAATAATTCACCCCTCCACTTT. The chain links TRBV14 to TRBJ1-6; possibly TRBD1 for D (6 bases). Germline V gene data show CDR1 as SGHDN and CDR2 as FVKESK. The CDR3 runs 15 residues. The V gene lost 3 bases and the J gene lost 5 bases, with 11 bases spanning the gap. Supplemented by reference TRBV14 and TRBJ1-6, the full variable domain reads EAGVTQFPSHSVIEKGQTVTLRCDPISGHDNLYWYRRVMGKEIKFLLHFVKESKQDESGMPNNRFLAERTGGTYSTLKVQPAELEDSGVYFCASSHPGTNNSPLHFGNGTRLTVT.